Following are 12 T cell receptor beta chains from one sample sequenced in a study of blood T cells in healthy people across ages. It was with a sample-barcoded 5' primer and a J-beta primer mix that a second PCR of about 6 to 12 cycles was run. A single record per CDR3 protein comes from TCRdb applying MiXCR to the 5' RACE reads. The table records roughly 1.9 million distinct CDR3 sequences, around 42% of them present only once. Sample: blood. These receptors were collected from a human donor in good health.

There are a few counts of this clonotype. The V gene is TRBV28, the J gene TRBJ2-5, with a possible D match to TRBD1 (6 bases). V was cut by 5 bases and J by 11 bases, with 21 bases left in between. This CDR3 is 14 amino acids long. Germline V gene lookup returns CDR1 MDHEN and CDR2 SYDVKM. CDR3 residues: CASSPTLGAGGQYF. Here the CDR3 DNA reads TGTGCCAGCAGTCCTACTTTGGGGGCAGGTGGGCAGTACTTC. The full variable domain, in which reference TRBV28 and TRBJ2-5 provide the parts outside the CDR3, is DVKVTQSSRYLVKRTGEKVFLECVQDMDHENMFWYRQDPGLGLRLIYFSYDVKMKEKGDIPEGYSVSREKKERFSLILESASTNQTSMYLCASSPTLGAGGQYFGPGTRLLVL.

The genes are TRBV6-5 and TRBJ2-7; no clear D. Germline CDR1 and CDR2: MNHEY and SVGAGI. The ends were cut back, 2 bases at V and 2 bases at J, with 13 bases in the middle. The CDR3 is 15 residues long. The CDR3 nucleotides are TGTGCCAGCAGTTACCGAGCTTACGGAGCCTACGAGCAGTACTTC. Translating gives CASSYRAYGAYEQYF.

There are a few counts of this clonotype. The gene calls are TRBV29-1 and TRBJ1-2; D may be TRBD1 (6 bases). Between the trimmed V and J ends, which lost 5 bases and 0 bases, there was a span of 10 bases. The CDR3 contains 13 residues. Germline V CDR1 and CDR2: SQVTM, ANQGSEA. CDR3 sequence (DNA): TGCAGCGTTACAGGGAAGTCTAACTATGGCTACACCTTC. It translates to CSVTGKSNYGYTF.

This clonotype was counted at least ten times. The CDR3 sequence: CASSQDGGSRGYTF. As DNA, the CDR3 is TGTGCCAGCAGCCAAGACGGGGGGAGCCGTGGCTACACCTTC. The chain links TRBV3-1 to TRBJ1-2; D is possibly TRBD1 (5 bases). Trimming cost V 0 bases and J 7 bases, with 12 bases left between them. This CDR3 is built from 14 residues. From germline, CDR1 is LGHDT and CDR2 YNNKEL (reference sequence).

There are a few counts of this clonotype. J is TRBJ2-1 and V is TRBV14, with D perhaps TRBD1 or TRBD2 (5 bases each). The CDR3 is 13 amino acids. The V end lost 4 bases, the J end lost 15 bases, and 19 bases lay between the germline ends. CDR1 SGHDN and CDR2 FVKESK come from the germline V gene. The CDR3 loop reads CASSPGSWGYAFF. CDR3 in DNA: TGTGCCAGCAGCCCTGGGTCCTGGGGGTATGCGTTCTTC. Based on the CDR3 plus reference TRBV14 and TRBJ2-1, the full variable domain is EAGVTQFPSHSVIEKGQTVTLRCDPISGHDNLYWYRRVMGKEIKFLLHFVKESKQDESGMPNNRFLAERTGGTYSTLKVQPAELEDSGVYFCASSPGSWGYAFFGPGTRLTVL.

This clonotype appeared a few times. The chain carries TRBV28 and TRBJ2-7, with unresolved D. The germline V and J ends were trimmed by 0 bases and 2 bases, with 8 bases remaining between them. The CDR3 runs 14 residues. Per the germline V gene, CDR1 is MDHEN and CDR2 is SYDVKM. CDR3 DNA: TGTGCCAGCAGTTTATGGACGCAAGCCTACGAGCAGTACTTC. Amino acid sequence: CASSLWTQAYEQYF.

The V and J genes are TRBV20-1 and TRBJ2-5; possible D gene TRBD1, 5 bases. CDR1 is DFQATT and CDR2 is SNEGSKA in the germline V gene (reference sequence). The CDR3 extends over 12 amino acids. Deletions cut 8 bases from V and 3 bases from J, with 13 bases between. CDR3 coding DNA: TGCAGTTCAAGGGGCAGAAAAGAGACCCAGTACTTC. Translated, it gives CSSRGRKETQYF.

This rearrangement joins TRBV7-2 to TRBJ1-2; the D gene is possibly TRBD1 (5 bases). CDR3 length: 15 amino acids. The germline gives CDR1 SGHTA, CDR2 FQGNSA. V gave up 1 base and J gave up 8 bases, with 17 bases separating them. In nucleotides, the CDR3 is TGTGCCAGCAGCTTAGGCGCAAGTCAGGGCGGCGGCTACACCTTC. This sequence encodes CASSLGASQGGGYTF.

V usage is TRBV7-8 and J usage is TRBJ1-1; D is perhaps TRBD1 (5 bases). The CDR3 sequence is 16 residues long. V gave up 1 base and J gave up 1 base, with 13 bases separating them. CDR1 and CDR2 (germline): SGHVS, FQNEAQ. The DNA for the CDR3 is TGTGCCAGCAGCTTAGTCGCGGGGGGAGGGAACACTGAAGCTTTCTTT. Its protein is CASSLVAGGGNTEAFF.

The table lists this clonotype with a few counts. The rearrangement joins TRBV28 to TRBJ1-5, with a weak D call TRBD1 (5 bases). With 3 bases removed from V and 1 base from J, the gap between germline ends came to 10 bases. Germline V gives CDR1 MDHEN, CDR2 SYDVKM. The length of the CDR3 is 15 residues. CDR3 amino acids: CASSLGGESNQPQHF. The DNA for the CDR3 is TGTGCCAGCAGTTTGGGGGGAGAGAGCAATCAGCCCCAGCATTTT.

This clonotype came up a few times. Here the CDR3 reads CSAAYAGGNEQFF. DNA of the CDR3: TGCAGTGCTGCGTATGCCGGAGGCAATGAGCAGTTCTTC. The gene calls are TRBV20-1 and TRBJ2-1; the D gene is possibly TRBD2 (5 bases). This CDR3 is 13 amino acids long. CDR1 is DFQATT and CDR2 is SNEGSKA in the germline V gene (reference sequence). V lost 5 bases and J lost 6, with 14 bases in between.

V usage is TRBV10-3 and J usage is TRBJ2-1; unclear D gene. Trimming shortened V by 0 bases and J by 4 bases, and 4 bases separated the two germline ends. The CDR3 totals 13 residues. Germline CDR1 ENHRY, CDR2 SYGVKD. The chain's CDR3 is CAISESEYNEQFF. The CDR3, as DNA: TGTGCCATCAGTGAGTCGGAATACAATGAGCAGTTCTTC.